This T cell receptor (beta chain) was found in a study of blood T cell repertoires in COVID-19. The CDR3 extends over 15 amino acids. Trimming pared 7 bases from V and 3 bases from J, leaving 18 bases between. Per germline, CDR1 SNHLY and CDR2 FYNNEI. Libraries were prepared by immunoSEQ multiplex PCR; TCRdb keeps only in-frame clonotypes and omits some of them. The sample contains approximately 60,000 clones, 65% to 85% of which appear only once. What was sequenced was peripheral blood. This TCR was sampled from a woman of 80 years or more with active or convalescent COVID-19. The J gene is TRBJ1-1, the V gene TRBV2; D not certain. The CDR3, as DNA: TGTGCCAGCACATACCGACGGGGTACGGACACTGAAGCTTTCTTT. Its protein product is CASTYRRGTDTEAFF. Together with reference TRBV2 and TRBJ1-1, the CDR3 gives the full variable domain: EPEVTQTPSHQVTQMGQEVILRCVPISNHLYFYWYRQILGQKVEFLVSFYNNEISEKSEIFDDQFSVERPDGSNFTLKIRSTKLEDSAMYFCASTYRRGTDTEAFFGQGTRLTVV.